This T cell receptor beta chain was captured by sequencing in a study of shared clonotypes between healthy human individuals. At the level of the study: Donors, aged 18 to 49, were a couple of women and a few men. Study-level results: Limitation of the genetic and exposure-history diversity represented came from the few donors. The four-donor shared clonotypes exceeded non-shared clonotypes in generation probability, with non-shared ones scoring lower.

The germline V gene encodes CDR1 MDHEN and CDR2 SYDVKM. V was cut by 5 bases and J by 6 bases, with 17 bases left in between. This CDR3 comprises 15 residues. To note about this clone: The target antigen is unknown.

Method: immunoSEQ multiplex PCR; TCRdb's copy keeps in-frame clones and lacks some. The table shows approximately 2.1 million clones, with 90% to 95% occurring only once. The V gene is TRBV28, the J gene TRBJ2-1; TRBD2 might be the D (5 bases). The origin of this receptor is a man between 18 and 29 years old in good health. Some clones in this sample may be carry-over from other donors' samples. The sequencing input was naive CD4+ T cells from PBMCs. Subset meaning: CD45RA+ positively selected. The CDR3 DNA reads TGTGCCAGCAGTACCGGGCCGGGGTTGGGCAATGAGCAGTTCTTC. It specifies CASSTGPGLGNEQFF.